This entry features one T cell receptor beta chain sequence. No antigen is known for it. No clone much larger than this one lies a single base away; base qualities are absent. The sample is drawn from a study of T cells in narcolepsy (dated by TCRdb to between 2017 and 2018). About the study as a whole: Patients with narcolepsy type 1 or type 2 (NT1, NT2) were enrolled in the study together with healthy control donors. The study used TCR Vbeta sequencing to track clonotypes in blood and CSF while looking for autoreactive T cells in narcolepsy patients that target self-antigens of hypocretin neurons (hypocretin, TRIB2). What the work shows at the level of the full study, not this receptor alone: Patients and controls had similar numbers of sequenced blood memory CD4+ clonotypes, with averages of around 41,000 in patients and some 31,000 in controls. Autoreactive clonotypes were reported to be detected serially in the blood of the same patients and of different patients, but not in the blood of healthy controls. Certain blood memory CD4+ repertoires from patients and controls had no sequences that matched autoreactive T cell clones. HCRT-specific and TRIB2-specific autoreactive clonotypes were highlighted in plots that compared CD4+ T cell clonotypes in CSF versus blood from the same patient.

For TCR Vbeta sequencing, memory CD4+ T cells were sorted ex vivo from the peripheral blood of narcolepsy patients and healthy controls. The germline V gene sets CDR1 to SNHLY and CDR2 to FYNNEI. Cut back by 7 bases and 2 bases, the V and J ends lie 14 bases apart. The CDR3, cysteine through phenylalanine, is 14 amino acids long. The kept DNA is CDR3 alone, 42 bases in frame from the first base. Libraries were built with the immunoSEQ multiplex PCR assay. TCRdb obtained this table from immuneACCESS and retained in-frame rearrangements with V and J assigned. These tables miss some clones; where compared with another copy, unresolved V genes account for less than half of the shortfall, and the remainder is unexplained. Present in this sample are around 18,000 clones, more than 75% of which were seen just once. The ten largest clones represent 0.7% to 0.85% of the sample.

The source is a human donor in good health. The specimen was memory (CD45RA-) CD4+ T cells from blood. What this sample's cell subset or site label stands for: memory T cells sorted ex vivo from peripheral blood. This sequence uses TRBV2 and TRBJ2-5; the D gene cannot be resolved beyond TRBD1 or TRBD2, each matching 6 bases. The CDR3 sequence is CASKGGGLQETQYF. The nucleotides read TGTGCCAGCAAAGGGGGAGGCCTACAAGAGACCCAGTACTTC.